This TCR beta chain was sequenced during a study of T-cell memory formation after mild COVID-19. Background on the study: Largely, the TCR clusters proved donor specific.

Constant-segment primers were used for 5'RACE, and the resulting TCR alpha and TCR beta cDNA libraries carried sample barcodes and UMIs. TCRdb passed the 5' RACE reads through MiXCR, listing each CDR3 protein once. The sample records fewer than 450,000 distinct CDR3 sequences, 24% being singletons. This CDR3 comprises 13 residues. V gave up 6 bases and J gave up 3 bases, with 11 bases separating them. Germline V lookup: CDR1 MNHEY, CDR2 SMNVEV (reference sequence). The specimen was PBMCs or a T cell subset sorted from them (not recorded which). The TCR originated in an adult woman who had mild COVID-19 (a few samples of this study predate the infection). Cell type and time point are not known. V and J are TRBV27 and TRBJ1-2, with D unclear. The DNA for the CDR3 is TGTGCCAGCAGCCTAGGCCCGCACTATGGCTACACCTTC. It yields the protein CASSLGPHYGYTF.